This record covers a single T cell receptor beta chain. Authors' data handling: Amplification of reference gene primers provided the estimated nucleated cell counts. The method was immunoSEQ multiplex PCR; TCRdb's version includes in-frame clones alone and lacks a portion of them. V and J calls and clone size are copied from that table; D and trimming were computed from the DNA. The sample has 380,000 or so clones; roughly 88% are singletons. This specimen comes from a study of blood T cell repertoires in COVID-19. Across the study: Both acute and convalescent COVID-19 samples were obtained from the United States, Italy and Spain.

Categorization into cohorts depended on clinical history that participants reported. V lost 2 bases and J lost 5; bases outside the gene matches: 3. CDR1 is MNHEY, CDR2 SMNVEV, per germline (reference sequence). The CDR3 totals 16 residues. The chain has TRBV27 and TRBJ2-1; 13 nucleotides line up with TRBD2. The receptor's source is a woman aged 25 to 39 with acute COVID-19. The sequencing sample was made of PBMCs or T cells enriched from blood (not recorded which). The CDR3 sequence: CASSLRLAGGNNEQFF. The CDR3, as DNA: TGTGCCAGCAGTTTACGACTAGCGGGGGGAAACAATGAGCAGTTCTTC.